This T cell receptor (beta chain) appears in the sequencing data of a study of tumor and adjacent non-tumor tissue in lung cancer. Comment on this clonotype: Being one base from a much bigger clone, this may be a read error. Given the absence of the conserved phenylalanine or tryptophan at the CDR3 end, a read error is likely.

The template was RNA from unsorted bulk tissue. Three rounds of nested PCR, following a modified ARM-PCR protocol, produced the TCRbeta library. TCRdb ran MiXCR on the multiplex PCR reads and lists one entry per CDR3 protein. Of around 99,000 distinct CDR3 sequences detected, roughly 75% appear once; the ten largest clones hold under 45%. The material sequenced was lung tumor tissue. This TCR came from a woman in her sixties with non-small cell lung cancer.

The CDR3, as DNA: TGTGCCAGCATCTTAGACAGGGTAGTCAATGAGCAGTTCCTC. Its translation is CASILDRVVNEQFL. V is TRBV28 and J is TRBJ2-1, with 7 bases fitting TRBD1. Germline values: CDR1 MDHEN, CDR2 SYDVKM. V trimming: 7 bases; J trimming: 6 bases; junction bases outside the gene matches: 9. The CDR3 runs 14 residues.